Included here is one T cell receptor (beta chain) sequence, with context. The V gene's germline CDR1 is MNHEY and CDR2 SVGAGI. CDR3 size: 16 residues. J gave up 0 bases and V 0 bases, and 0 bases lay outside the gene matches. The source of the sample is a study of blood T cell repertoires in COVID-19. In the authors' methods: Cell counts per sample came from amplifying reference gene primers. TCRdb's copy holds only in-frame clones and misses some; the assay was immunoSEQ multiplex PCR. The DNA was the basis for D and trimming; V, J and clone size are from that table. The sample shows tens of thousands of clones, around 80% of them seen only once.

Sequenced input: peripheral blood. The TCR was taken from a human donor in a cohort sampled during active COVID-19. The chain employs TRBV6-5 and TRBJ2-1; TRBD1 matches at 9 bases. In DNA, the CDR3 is TGTGCCAGCAGTTACTCGACAGGGGGCTCCTACAATGAGCAGTTCTTC. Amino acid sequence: CASSYSTGGSYNEQFF.